This T cell receptor (beta chain) was sequenced during a study of persistence of HIV-infected CD4 T cells (dated by TCRdb to the early 2020s). About the full investigation: CMV- and HIV-1 Gag-responding CD4+ T cells were isolated from ART-treated individuals so that antigen-driven clonal expansion of HIV-1-infected cells could be examined. Suppressive ART had been received by participants for a median of roughly 8 years. Apart from a couple of participants who underwent leukapheresis at a single time point, peripheral blood samples of up to about 180 mL were collected from participants at multiple time points. The clonality of all cells in each sorted population was assessed by TCRbeta sequencing, whereas the clonality of infected cells was assessed by proviral sequencing. The TCR cluster analysis across participants included 8 participants for CMV and more than 5 participants for Gag.

Regarding this clone: No antigen is known for it. No much larger clone exists at a distance of one base, and base qualities are not known.

The immunoSEQ hsTCRB assay version 4 in survey mode was used to sequence TCRbeta repertoires from genomic DNA. For TCRbeta sequencing, genomic DNA was diluted to about 9.7 ng/uL, and up to roughly 1 ug was used per sample. On the study's bioinformatics: TCRbeta data were analyzed in ImmunoSeq Analyzer 3.0, with diversity computed on productive nucleotide rearrangements. Using the Immunarch R package, lower-bound TCR diversity was estimated with the improved Chao index and clonality was estimated with the Gini coefficient. When different nucleotide rearrangements encoded the same CDR3beta amino acid sequence, each rearrangement was treated as a distinct clonotype. Differential abundance analysis found TCRbeta sequences that were significantly enriched in antigen-responding cells compared with anti-CD3/anti-CD28-activated cells. GLIPH2 grouped TCRs by predicted peptide-MHC specificity, both within each participant and across combined participant data sets. In its TCRdb copy, this immuneACCESS table keeps in-frame sequences only and misses some clones. Where compared with another copy, unresolved V genes explain less than half of these, and the others have no known cause. V and J calls plus clone size are reproduced from that table; the DNA served to infer D and trimming. The sample yields fewer than 35,000 clones; around 76% were counted once. The leading ten clones occupy roughly 6.7% of the sample.

Cut back by 2 bases and 11 bases, the V and J ends lie 10 bases apart. CDR1 KGHSH and CDR2 LQKENI were looked up in the germline V gene. Including cysteine and phenylalanine, the CDR3 has 13 amino acids. The entry retains the CDR3 DNA only, 39 bases that are in frame from base 1. What the study reported, not specific to this receptor: Degenerate expanded CDR3beta sequences were enriched in antigen-responding cells, suggesting convergent selection of CD4+ responses to CMV and Gag. Because the TCR analyses were done in bulk, restricting them to just the rare CMV-responding cells that actually carried HIV-1 proviruses was not possible. TCRbeta richness in CMV- and Gag-responding cells was significantly lower than in anti-CD3/anti-CD28-responding cells; CMV-responding cells had higher oligoclonality than CD3/CD28-stimulated and Gag-responding cells. Only a small number of individuals took part in the study, and only a limited range of antigens was tested. A correlation was observed between TCR oligoclonality and proviral oligoclonality within the same sorted populations.

According to the study, the label for this sample's treatment or condition signals: suppressive antiretroviral therapy. Cells were stimulated with lysates of CMV-infected fibroblasts at roughly 10 ug/mL. Nonresponding CD40L-negative CD69-negative CD45RO-high memory CD4+ T cells were sorted as memory populations depleted of antigen-responding cells. Participants were HIV-1-infected adults who started suppressive ART during chronic infection. For at least 4 years, the participants' plasma HIV-1 RNA had been undetectable, below 50 copies/mL. To be included, a participant needed positive CMV serology and a CD4+ T cell count above 400 cells/uL. Before stimulation, PBMCs were isolated using density centrifugation and depleted of CD8+ T cells. For approximately 20 hours, the CD8-depleted PBMCs were stimulated with anti-CD28/CD49d costimulation, a CD40-blocking antibody, and enfuvirtide to prevent new infections. Cell sorting was done on a Beckman Coulter MoFlo Legacy or XDP sorter, and dead cells were excluded with propidium iodide. For samples with more than one million cells, genomic DNA was extracted with the QIAamp DNA Mini Kit, and for all other samples the Quick-DNA Microprep Kit was used.

The rearranged segments are TRBV18 and TRBJ1-6; no D gene can be assigned with confidence. The sequence came from an adult woman with HIV who was CMV-seropositive. The input for sequencing was CD4+ T cells sorted from PBMCs after 18-hour stimulation, taken from a patient who received antiretroviral therapy. Interpreted using the paper, the cell subset or site label stands for: CD40L-CD69- CD45RO-high memory CD4 T cells not responding to CMV lysate. At the DNA level, the sequence is TGTGCCAGCTCACCAACCCCTGACCCACCCCTCCACTTT. Its translation reads: CASSPTPDPPLHF.